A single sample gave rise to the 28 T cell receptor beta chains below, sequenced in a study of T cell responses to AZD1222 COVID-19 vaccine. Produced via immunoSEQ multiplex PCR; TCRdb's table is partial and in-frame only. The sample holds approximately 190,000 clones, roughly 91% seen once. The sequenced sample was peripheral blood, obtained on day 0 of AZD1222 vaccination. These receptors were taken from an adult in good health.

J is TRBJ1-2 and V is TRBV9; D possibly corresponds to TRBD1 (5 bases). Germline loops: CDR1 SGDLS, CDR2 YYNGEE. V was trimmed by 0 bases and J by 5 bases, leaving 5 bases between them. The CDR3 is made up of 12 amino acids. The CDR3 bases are TGTGCCAGCAGCGTAGGGGGGTATGGCTACACCTTC. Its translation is CASSVGGYGYTF.

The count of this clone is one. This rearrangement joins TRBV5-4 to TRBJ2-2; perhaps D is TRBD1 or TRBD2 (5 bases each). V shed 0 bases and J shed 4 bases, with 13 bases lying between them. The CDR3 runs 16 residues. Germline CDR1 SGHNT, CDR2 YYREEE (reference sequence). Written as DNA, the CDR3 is TGTGCCAGCAGCTTGGTAGGGACCCTGAGCACCGGGGAGCTGTTTTTT. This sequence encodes CASSLVGTLSTGELFF.

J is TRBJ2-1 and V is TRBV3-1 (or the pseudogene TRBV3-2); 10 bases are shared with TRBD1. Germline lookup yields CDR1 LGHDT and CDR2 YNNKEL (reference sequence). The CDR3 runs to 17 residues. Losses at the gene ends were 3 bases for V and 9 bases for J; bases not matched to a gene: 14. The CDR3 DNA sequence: TGTGCCAGCAGCCACGTTGACAGGGGGCGCGGTACAGGTGAGCAGTTCTTC. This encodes CASSHVDRGRGTGEQFF.

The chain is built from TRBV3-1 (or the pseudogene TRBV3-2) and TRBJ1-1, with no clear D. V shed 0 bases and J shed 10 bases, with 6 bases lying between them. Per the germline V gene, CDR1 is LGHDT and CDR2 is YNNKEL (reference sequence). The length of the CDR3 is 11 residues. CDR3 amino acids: CASSQDARAFF. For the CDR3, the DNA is TGTGCCAGCAGCCAAGACGCTCGAGCTTTCTTT.

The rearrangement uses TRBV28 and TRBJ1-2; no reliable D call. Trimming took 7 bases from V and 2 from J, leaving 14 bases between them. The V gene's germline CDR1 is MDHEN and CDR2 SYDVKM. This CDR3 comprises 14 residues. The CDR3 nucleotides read TGTGCCAGCACCCCTGAGGGAGCAAACTATGGCTACACCTTC. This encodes CASTPEGANYGYTF.

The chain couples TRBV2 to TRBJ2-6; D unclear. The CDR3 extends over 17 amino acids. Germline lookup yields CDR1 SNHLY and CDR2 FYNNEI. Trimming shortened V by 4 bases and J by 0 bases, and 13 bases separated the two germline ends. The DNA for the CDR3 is TGTGCCAGCAGTGGACGGATGATTAGCTCTGGGGCCAACGTCCTGACTTTC. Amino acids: CASSGRMISSGANVLTF.

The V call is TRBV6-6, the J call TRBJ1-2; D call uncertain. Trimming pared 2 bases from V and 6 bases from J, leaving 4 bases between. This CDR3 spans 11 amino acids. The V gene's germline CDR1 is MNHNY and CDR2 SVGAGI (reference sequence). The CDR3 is CASSYSDGYTF. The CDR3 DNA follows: TGTGCCAGCAGTTACAGCGATGGCTACACCTTC.

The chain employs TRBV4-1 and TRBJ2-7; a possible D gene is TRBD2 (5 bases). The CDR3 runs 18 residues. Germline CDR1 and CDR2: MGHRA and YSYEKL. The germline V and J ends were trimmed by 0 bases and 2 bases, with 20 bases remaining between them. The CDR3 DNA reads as TGCGCCAGCAGCCAAGAGGCGGGTAGAAAGAAGGCACCCTACGAGCAGTACTTC. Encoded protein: CASSQEAGRKKAPYEQYF.

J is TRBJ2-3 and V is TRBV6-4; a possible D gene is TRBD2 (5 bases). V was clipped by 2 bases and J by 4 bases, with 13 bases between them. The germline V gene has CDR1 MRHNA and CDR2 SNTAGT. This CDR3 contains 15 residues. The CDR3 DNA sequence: TGTGCCAGCAGTGACCCGGGATTGGGCCCAGATACGCAGTATTTT. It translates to CASSDPGLGPDTQYF.

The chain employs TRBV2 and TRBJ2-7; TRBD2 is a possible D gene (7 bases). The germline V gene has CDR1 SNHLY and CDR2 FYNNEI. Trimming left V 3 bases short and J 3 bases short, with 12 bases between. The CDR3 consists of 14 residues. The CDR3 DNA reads TGTGCCAGCAGTGAGGGGGGGCTGGTCTACGAGCAGTACTTC. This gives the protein CASSEGGLVYEQYF.

The CDR3 spells CASRPLETDEQFF. The CDR3 nucleotides read TGTGCCAGCAGACCCTTGGAAACCGATGAGCAGTTCTTC. V and J are TRBV3-1 (or the pseudogene TRBV3-2) and TRBJ2-1; no definite D call. Germline V gene lookup returns CDR1 LGHDT and CDR2 YNNKEL (reference sequence). The V end was cut by 6 bases, the J end by 8 bases, with 14 bases between. The CDR3 extends over 13 amino acids.

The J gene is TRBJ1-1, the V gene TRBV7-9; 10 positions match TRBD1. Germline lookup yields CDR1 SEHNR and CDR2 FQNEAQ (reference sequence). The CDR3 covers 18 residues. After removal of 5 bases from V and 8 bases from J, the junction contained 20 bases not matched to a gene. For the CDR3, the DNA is TGTGCCAGCAGCCGCAATACCGGGACAGGGGAGGGCCGGCTCGAAGCTTTCTTT. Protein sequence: CASSRNTGTGEGRLEAFF.

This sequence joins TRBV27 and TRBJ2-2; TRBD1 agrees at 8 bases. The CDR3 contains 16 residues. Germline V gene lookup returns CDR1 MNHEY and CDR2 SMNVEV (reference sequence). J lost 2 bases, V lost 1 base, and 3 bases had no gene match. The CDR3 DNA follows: TGTGCCAGCAGTTTATGGGCAGGGGGCAACACCGGGGAGCTGTTTTTT. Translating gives CASSLWAGGNTGELFF.

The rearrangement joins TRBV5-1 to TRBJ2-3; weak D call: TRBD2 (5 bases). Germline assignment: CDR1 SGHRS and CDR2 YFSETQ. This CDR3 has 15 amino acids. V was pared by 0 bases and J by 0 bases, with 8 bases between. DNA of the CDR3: TGCGCCAGCAGCTTGGTCCTAGCAAGCACAGATACGCAGTATTTT. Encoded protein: CASSLVLASTDTQYF.

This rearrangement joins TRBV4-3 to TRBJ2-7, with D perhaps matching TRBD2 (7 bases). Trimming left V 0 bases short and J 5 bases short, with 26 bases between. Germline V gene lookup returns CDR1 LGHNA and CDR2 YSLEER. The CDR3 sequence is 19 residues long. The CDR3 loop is CASSQDLPSWGGRGNEQYF. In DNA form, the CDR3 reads TGCGCCAGCAGCCAAGATCTCCCCTCTTGGGGGGGGCGAGGAAACGAGCAGTACTTC.

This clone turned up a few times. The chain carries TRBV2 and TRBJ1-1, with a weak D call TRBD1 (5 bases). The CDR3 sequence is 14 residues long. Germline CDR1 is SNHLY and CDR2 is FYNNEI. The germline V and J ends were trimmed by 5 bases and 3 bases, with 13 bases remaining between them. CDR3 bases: TGTGCCAGCAGTCTTCAGGGAGGGGACACTGAAGCTTTCTTT. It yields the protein CASSLQGGDTEAFF.

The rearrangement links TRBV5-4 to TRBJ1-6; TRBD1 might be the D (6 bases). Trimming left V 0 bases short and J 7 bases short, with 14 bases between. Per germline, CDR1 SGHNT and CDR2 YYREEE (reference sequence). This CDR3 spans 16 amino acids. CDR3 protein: CASSLEGQGLNSPLHF. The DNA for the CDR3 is TGTGCCAGCAGCTTGGAAGGTCAGGGGCTAAATTCACCCCTCCACTTT.

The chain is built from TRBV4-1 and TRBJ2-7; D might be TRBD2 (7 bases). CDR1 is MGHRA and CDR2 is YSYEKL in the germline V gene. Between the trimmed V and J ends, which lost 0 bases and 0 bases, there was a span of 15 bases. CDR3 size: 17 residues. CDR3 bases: TGCGCCAGCAGCCAAGATCCAGCGGGACAAAGCTCCTACGAGCAGTACTTC. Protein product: CASSQDPAGQSSYEQYF.

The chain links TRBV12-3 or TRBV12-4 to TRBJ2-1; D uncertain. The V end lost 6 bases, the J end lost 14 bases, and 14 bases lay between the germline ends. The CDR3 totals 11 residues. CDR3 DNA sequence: TGTGCCAGCAGCCGAGGACGGATGGAGTTCTTC. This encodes CASSRGRMEFF.

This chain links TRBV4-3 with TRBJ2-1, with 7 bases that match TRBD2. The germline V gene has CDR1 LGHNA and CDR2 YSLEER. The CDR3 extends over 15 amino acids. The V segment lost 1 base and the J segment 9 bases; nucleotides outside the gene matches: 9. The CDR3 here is CASSQGLAVHGEQFF. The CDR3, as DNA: TGCGCCAGCAGCCAAGGACTAGCAGTACACGGTGAGCAGTTCTTC.

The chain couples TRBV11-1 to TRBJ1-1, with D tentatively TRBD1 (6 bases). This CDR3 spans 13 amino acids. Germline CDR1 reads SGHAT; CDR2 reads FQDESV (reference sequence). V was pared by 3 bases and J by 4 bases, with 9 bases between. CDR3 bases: TGTGCCAGCAGCTTTAGCAGGGGCACTGAAGCTTTCTTT. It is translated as CASSFSRGTEAFF.

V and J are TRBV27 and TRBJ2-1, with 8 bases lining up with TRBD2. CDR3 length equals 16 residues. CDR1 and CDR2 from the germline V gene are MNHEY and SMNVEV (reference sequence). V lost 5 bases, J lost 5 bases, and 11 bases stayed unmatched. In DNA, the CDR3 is TGTGCCAGCAGTCCCCTTGTGACTAGCGTGCACAATGAGCAGTTCTTC. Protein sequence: CASSPLVTSVHNEQFF.

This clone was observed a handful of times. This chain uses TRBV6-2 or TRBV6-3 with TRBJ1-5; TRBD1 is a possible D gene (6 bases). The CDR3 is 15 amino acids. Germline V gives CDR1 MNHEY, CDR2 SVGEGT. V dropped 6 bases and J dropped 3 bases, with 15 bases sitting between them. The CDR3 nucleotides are TGTGCCAGCAGCCCTGGGCCAGGGGACAATCAGCCCCAGCATTTT. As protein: CASSPGPGDNQPQHF.

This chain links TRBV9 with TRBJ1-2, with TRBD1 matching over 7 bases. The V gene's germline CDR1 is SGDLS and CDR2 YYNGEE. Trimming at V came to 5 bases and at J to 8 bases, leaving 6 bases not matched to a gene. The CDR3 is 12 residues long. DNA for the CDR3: TGTGCCAGCAGGTTCGGGACAGCCGGCTACACCTTC. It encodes CASRFGTAGYTF.

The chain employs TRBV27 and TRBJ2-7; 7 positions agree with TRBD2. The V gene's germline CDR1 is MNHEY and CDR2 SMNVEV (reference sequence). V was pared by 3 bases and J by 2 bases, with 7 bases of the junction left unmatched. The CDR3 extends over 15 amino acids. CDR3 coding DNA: TGTGCCAGCAGTTTGGTCTCGGGAGGTCCCTACGAGCAGTACTTC. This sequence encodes CASSLVSGGPYEQYF.

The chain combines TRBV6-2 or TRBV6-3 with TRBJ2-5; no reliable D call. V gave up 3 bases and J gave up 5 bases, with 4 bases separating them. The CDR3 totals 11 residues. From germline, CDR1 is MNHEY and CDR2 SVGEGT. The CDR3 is CASSYWETQYF. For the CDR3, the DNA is TGTGCCAGCAGTTATTGGGAGACCCAGTACTTC.

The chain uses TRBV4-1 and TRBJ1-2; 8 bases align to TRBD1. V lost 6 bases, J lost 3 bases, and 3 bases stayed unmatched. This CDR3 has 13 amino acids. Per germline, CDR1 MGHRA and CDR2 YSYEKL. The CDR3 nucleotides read TGCGCCAGCAGAAAACAGGGGGACTATGGCTACACCTTC. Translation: CASRKQGDYGYTF.

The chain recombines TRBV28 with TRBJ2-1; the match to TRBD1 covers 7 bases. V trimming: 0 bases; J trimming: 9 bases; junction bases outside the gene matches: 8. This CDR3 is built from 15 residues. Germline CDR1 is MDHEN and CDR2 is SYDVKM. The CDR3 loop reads CASSLWGDSLGEQFF. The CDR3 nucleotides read TGTGCCAGCAGTTTATGGGGGGACAGTTTGGGTGAGCAGTTCTTC. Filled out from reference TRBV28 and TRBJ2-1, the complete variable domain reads DVKVTQSSRYLVKRTGEKVFLECVQDMDHENMFWYRQDPGLGLRLIYFSYDVKMKEKGDIPEGYSVSREKKERFSLILESASTNQTSMYLCASSLWGDSLGEQFFGPGTRLTVL.